Below are 12 T cell receptor beta chains sequenced from a single sample in a study of blood T cell repertoires in COVID-19. TCRdb's table, derived via immunoSEQ multiplex PCR, lists solely in-frame clones and lacks some. This table has about 290,000 clones, about 82% appearing once. Sequenced: peripheral blood. These receptors all stem from a woman in her forties or fifties with active or convalescent COVID-19.

This chain links TRBV2 with TRBJ2-7; 7 nucleotides agree with TRBD1. CDR1 SNHLY and CDR2 FYNNEI come from the germline V gene. Losses at the gene ends were 7 bases for V and 2 bases for J; bases not matched to a gene: 5. This CDR3 has 13 residues. In DNA, the CDR3 is TGTGCCAGCAAGATGACAGGGACCTACGAGCAGTACTTC. Translation gives CASKMTGTYEQYF.

The chain has TRBV7-9 and TRBJ2-5, with D perhaps TRBD1 (6 bases). The CDR3 spans 13 residues. The V end lost 4 bases, the J end lost 5 bases, and 11 bases lay between the germline ends. Per germline, CDR1 SEHNR and CDR2 FQNEAQ (reference sequence). The CDR3 spells CASSWTAGETQYF. CDR3 DNA sequence: TGTGCCAGCAGCTGGACAGCTGGGGAGACCCAGTACTTC. The full variable domain, in which reference TRBV7-9 and TRBJ2-5 provide the parts outside the CDR3, is DTGVSQNPRHKITKRGQNVTFRCDPISEHNRLYWYRQTLGQGPEFLTYFQNEAQLEKSRLLSDRFSAERPKGSFSTLEIQRTEQGDSAMYLCASSWTAGETQYFGPGTRLLVL.

The chain couples TRBV4-1 to TRBJ1-5, with D unclear. The CDR3 is made up of 15 amino acids. CDR1 is MGHRA, CDR2 YSYEKL, per germline. Trimming pared 0 bases from V and 2 bases from J, leaving 8 bases between. CDR3 protein: CASSQEARGNQPQHF. CDR3 sequence (DNA): TGCGCCAGCAGCCAAGAGGCTAGAGGCAATCAGCCCCAGCATTTT.

This clone was observed a few times. The V call is TRBV10-3, the J call TRBJ1-1; 9 bases are shared with TRBD1. Trimming cost V 8 bases and J 0 bases; bases outside gene matches: 7. Germline V gives CDR1 ENHRY, CDR2 SYGVKD. The CDR3 has 15 amino acids. CDR3 residues: CAIGTGKGVNTEAFF. As DNA, the CDR3 is TGTGCCATCGGGACAGGGAAGGGGGTGAACACTGAAGCTTTCTTT.

The chain employs TRBV25-1 and TRBJ1-2, with D hard to call. The CDR3 has 13 residues. In germline, CDR1 is MGHDK, CDR2 SYGVNS. V was cut by 3 bases and J by 2 bases, with 7 bases left in between. The CDR3 spells CASSDPRNYGYTF. The DNA of the CDR3 is TGTGCCAGCAGTGACCCCAGAAACTATGGCTACACCTTC.

This clone occurred a few times. This rearrangement joins TRBV25-1 to TRBJ1-5, with 8 bases matching TRBD1. CDR1 is MGHDK, CDR2 SYGVNS, per germline. V was clipped by 8 bases and J by 5 bases; unmatched bases: 2. The CDR3 totals 12 residues. CDR3 residues: CASRQGHQPQHF. The DNA for the CDR3 is TGTGCCAGCCGACAGGGGCATCAGCCCCAGCATTTT.

The chain has TRBV7-8 and TRBJ2-5; 8 bases are a match to TRBD1. CDR1 is SGHVS and CDR2 is FQNEAQ in the germline V gene. The CDR3 consists of 14 residues. V trimming: 5 bases; J trimming: 4 bases; junction bases outside the gene matches: 6. CDR3 sequence reads: CASSTLTGAETQYF. The CDR3 DNA follows: TGTGCCAGCAGCACACTGACAGGGGCAGAGACCCAGTACTTC.

The CDR3: CASSFGDRSPQHF. The CDR3 nucleotides read TGTGCCAGCAGTTTCGGGGACAGGTCGCCCCAGCATTTT. V is TRBV27 and J is TRBJ1-5, with TRBD1 matching 8 bases. After removal of 3 bases from V and 9 bases from J, the junction contained 4 bases not matched to a gene. From germline, CDR1 is MNHEY and CDR2 SMNVEV (reference sequence). The CDR3 extends over 13 amino acids.

CDR3 DNA sequence: TGTGCCAGCAGCTTGTTAGGCAGCGCCGATGGCTACACCTTC. Translation: CASSLLGSADGYTF. This chain connects TRBV5-8 to TRBJ1-2; D call uncertain. CDR1 is SGHTS, CDR2 YDEGEE, per germline. The CDR3 is 14 residues long. The V gene lost 1 base and the J gene lost 6 bases, with 13 bases spanning the gap.

The chain combines TRBV9 with TRBJ2-1, with TRBD1 matching over 10 bases. The germline CDR1 and CDR2 sequences are SGDLS and YYNGEE. With 4 bases clipped from V and 2 bases from J, the junction kept 3 bases outside the gene matches. CDR3 length equals 15 residues. The CDR3 DNA reads TGTGCCAGCAGCCCTGGACAGGGGGCCTACAATGAGCAGTTCTTC. This sequence encodes CASSPGQGAYNEQFF.

The V and J genes are TRBV19 and TRBJ2-1; D is uncertain. The CDR3 has 12 amino acids. The germline CDR1 and CDR2 sequences are LNHDA and SQIVND (reference sequence). Trimming removed 5 bases at V and 7 bases at J, with 9 bases between. As DNA, the CDR3 is TGTGCCAGTAGTCCAGATCGTAATGAGCAGTTCTTC. It translates to CASSPDRNEQFF. The full variable domain, in which reference TRBV19 and TRBJ2-1 provide the parts outside the CDR3, is DGGITQSPKYLFRKEGQNVTLSCEQNLNHDAMYWYRQDPGQGLRLIYYSQIVNDFQKGDIAEGYSVSREKKESFPLTVTSAQKNPTAFYLCASSPDRNEQFFGPGTRLTVL.

V gene TRBV6-7 combines with J gene TRBJ2-1, with 7 nucleotides matching TRBD2. TRBV6-7 is an ORF, and what it does is uncertain. The trim removed 8 bases at V and 4 bases at J, leaving 8 bases unmatched. CDR3 length equals 14 residues. CDR3 region: CASGAGEGYNEQFF. The CDR3, as DNA: TGTGCCAGCGGGGCGGGAGAGGGTTACAATGAGCAGTTCTTC.